The clone carrying this T cell receptor (beta chain) was found a few times. With 3 bases removed from V and 4 bases from J, the gap between germline ends came to 12 bases. CDR3 length equals 13 residues. The germline V gene has CDR1 SQVTM and CDR2 ANQGSEA. RNA transcripts provided the source from which TCR beta CDR3 regions were amplified. First-round RT-PCR with HTBI primers amplified the TCR CDR3 region. Each CDR3 protein gets one entry after TCRdb re-called the multiplex PCR reads with MiXCR. The sample lists 540,000 or so distinct CDR3 sequences, around 42% occurring once. This entry comes from a study of T cells in Graves' hyperthyroidism and ophthalmopathy. The study left out patients who had uncontrolled infection, other autoimmune disease, pregnancy or lactation.

The chain uses TRBV29-1 and TRBJ1-2, with no clear D. The clonotype comes from an adult woman with Graves' disease, either hyperthyroidism or ophthalmopathy (not recorded which). The sample was peripheral blood or thyroid tissue (not recorded which). Written as DNA, the CDR3 is TGCAGCGTTGACTTGGCAGATTCCTATGGCTACACCTTC. Its translation: CSVDLADSYGYTF. The variable domain in full, with the rest retrieved from reference TRBV29-1 and TRBJ1-2, is SAVISQKPSRDICQRGTSLTIQCQVDSQVTMMFWYRQQPGQSLTLIATANQGSEATYESGFVIDKFPISRPNLTFSTLTVSNMSPEDSSIYLCSVDLADSYGYTFGSGTRLTVV.